This TCR beta chain originates from a study of T cells in Graves' hyperthyroidism and ophthalmopathy. Amplification targeted TCR beta CDR3 regions from RNA transcripts. Primed by the HTBI set, a first-round RT-PCR was run on the TCR CDR3. TCRdb reprocessed the multiplex PCR reads via MiXCR and lists one record per CDR3 protein. The data show more than 500,000 distinct CDR3 sequences, 15% to 20% seen once. J was trimmed by 3 bases and V by 4 bases; bases with no gene match: 4. The CDR3 contains 14 residues. Hyperthyroidism in the patients, aged 18 to 65, was newly diagnosed and under 2 months in duration. Orbital computed tomography and thyroid ultrasound, together with serum TRAb and thyroxine and clinical symptoms, were used for diagnoses. Isolation of PBMCs was performed on around 9.7 ml fresh peripheral blood.

The chain combines TRBV12-3 or TRBV12-4 with TRBJ1-2; 8 nucleotides match TRBD1. Sample: blood. The TCR sequence derives from a woman in her thirties with Graves' hyperthyroidism. The CDR3, as DNA: TGTGCCAGCAGTTCATCGGGACAGGACTATGGCTACACCTTC. It yields the protein CASSSSGQDYGYTF.